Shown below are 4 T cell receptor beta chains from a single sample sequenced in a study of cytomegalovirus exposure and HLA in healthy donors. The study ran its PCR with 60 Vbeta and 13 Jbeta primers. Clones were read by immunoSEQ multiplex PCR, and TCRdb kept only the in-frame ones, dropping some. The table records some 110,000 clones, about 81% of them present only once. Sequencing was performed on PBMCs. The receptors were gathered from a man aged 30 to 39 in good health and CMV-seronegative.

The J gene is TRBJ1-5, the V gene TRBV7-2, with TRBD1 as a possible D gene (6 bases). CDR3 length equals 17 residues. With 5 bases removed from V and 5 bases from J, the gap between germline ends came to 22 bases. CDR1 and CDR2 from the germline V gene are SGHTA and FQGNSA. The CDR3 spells CASSTGGQGGSYQPQHF. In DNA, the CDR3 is TGTGCCAGCAGCACGGGGGGCCAGGGAGGGTCCTATCAGCCCCAGCATTTT.

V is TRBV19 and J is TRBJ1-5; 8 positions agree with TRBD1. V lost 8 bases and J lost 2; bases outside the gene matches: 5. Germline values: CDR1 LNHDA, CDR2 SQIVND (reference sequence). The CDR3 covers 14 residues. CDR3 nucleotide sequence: TGTGCCAGTGAACAGGGGGGCGGCAATCAGCCCCAGCATTTT. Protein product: CASEQGGGNQPQHF.

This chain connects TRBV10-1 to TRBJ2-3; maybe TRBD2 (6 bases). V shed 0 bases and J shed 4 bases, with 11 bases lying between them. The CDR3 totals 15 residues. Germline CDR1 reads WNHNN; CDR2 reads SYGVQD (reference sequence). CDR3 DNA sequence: TGCGCCAGCAGTGAGTCCGCGGGGACCCCAGATACGCAGTATTTT. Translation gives CASSESAGTPDTQYF.

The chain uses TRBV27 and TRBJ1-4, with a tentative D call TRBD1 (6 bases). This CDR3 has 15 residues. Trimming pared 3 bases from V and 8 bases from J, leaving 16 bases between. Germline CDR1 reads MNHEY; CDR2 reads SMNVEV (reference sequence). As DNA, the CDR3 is TGTGCCAGCAGTTTCCAGGGGATGGGGGAGGAAAAACTGTTTTTT. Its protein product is CASSFQGMGEEKLFF.